Each of the 4 T cell receptor beta chains below was sequenced from the same sample in a study of beta chain features in type 1 diabetes. The isolated RNA, all of it, was reverse transcribed, so expressed TCRB transcripts were what got sequenced. Measured with immunoSEQ multiplex PCR; TCRdb has only the in-frame clones, and not every one. The sample lists 200,000 to 250,000 clones; approximately 10% were seen once. Specimen: central memory CD4+ T cells from blood. The receptor set was obtained from a man younger than 30 in good health.

J is TRBJ1-1 and V is TRBV30, with unresolved D. The V end was cut by 3 bases, the J end by 0 bases, with 14 bases between. This CDR3 contains 15 residues. Per the germline V gene, CDR1 is GTSNPN and CDR2 is SVGIG (reference sequence). This CDR3 is CAWRPRGQLNTEAFF. In DNA, the CDR3 is TGTGCCTGGAGGCCCCGGGGTCAGCTGAACACTGAAGCTTTCTTT.

This clone was found a few times. This chain links TRBV7-2 with TRBJ1-5; a possible D gene is TRBD1 (6 bases). This CDR3 comprises 15 residues. The V gene's germline CDR1 is SGHTA and CDR2 FQGNSA. The V gene lost 1 base and the J gene lost 4 bases, with 11 bases spanning the gap. The CDR3 DNA is TGTGCCAGCAGCTTAGACGGGGGCAGGAATCAGCCCCAGCATTTT. Its protein product is CASSLDGGRNQPQHF.

The rearrangement links TRBV14 to TRBJ2-7, with 9 bases that match TRBD1. The germline V gene encodes CDR1 SGHDN and CDR2 FVKESK. The CDR3 sequence is 15 residues long. Germline trimming cut 0 bases from V and 4 bases from J; bases unmatched to any gene: 4. The CDR3 here is CASSQDRDRAYEQYF. CDR3 in DNA: TGTGCCAGCAGCCAAGACAGGGACAGGGCTTACGAGCAGTACTTC.

The gene calls are TRBV7-2 and TRBJ2-1; TRBD2 aligns across 10 bases. Germline values: CDR1 SGHTA, CDR2 FQGNSA. This CDR3 contains 17 residues. V trimming: 4 bases; J trimming: 1 base; junction bases outside the gene matches: 7. CDR3 DNA: TGTGCCAGCAGCTCCGGGGTTAGCGGGAGGTCCTACAATGAGCAGTTCTTC. Translation gives CASSSGVSGRSYNEQFF.